The 11 T cell receptor beta chains given below trace back to one sample, sequenced in a study of blood T cell repertoires in COVID-19. Repertoires were generated with immunoSEQ multiplex PCR, while TCRdb's copy carries only in-frame clones and drops some. The sample yields hundreds of thousands of clones, about nine tenths seen once. The material sequenced was peripheral blood. Source of these receptors: a woman aged 45-65 years with COVID-19, enrolled during active disease.

This chain joins TRBV11-3 and TRBJ2-1; 11 bases fit TRBD2. CDR3 size: 17 residues. V shed 0 bases, J shed 7 bases, and the junction held 8 bases outside the gene matches. Per germline, CDR1 SGHNT and CDR2 YENEEA. The CDR3 nucleotides are TGTGCCAGCAGCTTAGATCTTCGACTAGCGGGATCTAATGAGCAGTTCTTC. The encoded protein is CASSLDLRLAGSNEQFF.

This clone was counted once. The chain joins TRBV9 to TRBJ2-7; unclear D gene. CDR1 and CDR2 from the germline V gene are SGDLS and YYNGEE. This CDR3 spans 14 amino acids. Trimming left V 0 bases short and J 3 bases short, with 10 bases between. This CDR3 reads CASSVASGGYEQYF. DNA for the CDR3: TGTGCCAGCAGCGTAGCTAGTGGCGGCTACGAGCAGTACTTC.

This chain links TRBV6-4 with TRBJ2-7; TRBD2 aligns across 11 bases. Germline V lookup: CDR1 MRHNA, CDR2 SNTAGT. After removal of 2 bases from V and 5 bases from J, the junction contained 5 bases not matched to a gene. CDR3 size: 15 residues. CDR3: CASSDRSSGRNEQYF. DNA of the CDR3: TGTGCCAGCAGTGACAGGTCTAGCGGGAGGAACGAGCAGTACTTC.

This clone was seen just once. The chain couples TRBV29-1 to TRBJ2-7, with D unresolved. Germline CDR1 reads SQVTM; CDR2 reads ANQGSEA. Trimming cost V 1 base and J 2 bases, with 6 bases left between them. This CDR3 is built from 12 residues. The CDR3 loop is CSVEVTAYEQYF. The CDR3 DNA is TGCAGCGTTGAAGTAACGGCCTACGAGCAGTACTTC.

The chain carries TRBV10-3 and TRBJ1-1; 9 nucleotides match TRBD1. The J segment lost 0 bases and the V segment lost 9 bases, leaving 5 bases of the junction unmatched. Per the germline V gene, CDR1 is ENHRY and CDR2 is SYGVKD. The CDR3 covers 14 residues. The CDR3 nucleotides are TGTGCCATTTGGACAGGGGTAATGAACACTGAAGCTTTCTTT. Amino acids: CAIWTGVMNTEAFF.

This clone has a single count. The chain joins TRBV5-1 to TRBJ2-7; the match to TRBD2 covers 9 bases. CDR1 is SGHRS and CDR2 is YFSETQ in the germline V gene. V lost 5 bases, J lost 1 base, and 4 bases stayed unmatched. There are 14 residues in the CDR3. The CDR3 DNA reads TGCGCCAGCAGTTTTACTAGCGGGTCCTACGAGCAGTACTTC. Translation gives CASSFTSGSYEQYF.

This clone was counted a few times. DNA for the CDR3: TGTGCCAGCACTTCCGACAGGGGCAATCAGCCCCAGCATTTT. Translated: CASTSDRGNQPQHF. The chain recombines TRBV5-5 with TRBJ1-5; 7 bases map to TRBD1. Germline V gene data show CDR1 as SGHKS and CDR2 as YYEKEE (reference sequence). The V gene end was trimmed by 6 bases and the J gene end by 2 bases; junction bases not matched to a gene: 5. This CDR3 region has 14 residues.

The V gene is TRBV13, the J gene TRBJ2-7; TRBD2 aligns across 8 bases. The CDR3 sequence is 14 residues long. V lost 5 bases and J lost 2; bases outside the gene matches: 5. Germline assignment: CDR1 PRHDT and CDR2 FYEKMQ (reference sequence). CDR3 residues: CASSLSGAAYEQYF. CDR3 nucleotides: TGTGCCAGCAGCCTTAGCGGGGCGGCCTACGAGCAGTACTTC.

This clone was picked up one time. This chain links TRBV11-1 with TRBJ1-1; TRBD1 matches 8 bases. The J segment lost 9 bases and the V segment lost 4 bases, leaving 4 bases of the junction unmatched. The CDR3 loop spans 12 amino acids. In germline, CDR1 is SGHAT, CDR2 FQDESV (reference sequence). The CDR3 protein is CASSSDRDQAFF. DNA for the CDR3: TGTGCCAGCAGCTCGGACAGGGATCAAGCTTTCTTT.

The V and J genes are TRBV29-1 and TRBJ2-2; 9 nucleotides line up with TRBD2. Germline CDR1 reads SQVTM; CDR2 reads ANQGSEA. After removal of 3 bases from V and 3 bases from J, the junction contained 8 bases not matched to a gene. CDR3 length: 16 residues. The CDR3 reads CSVDPRGRGDTGELFF. The CDR3 coding sequence is TGCAGCGTTGACCCCCGCGGGAGGGGGGACACCGGGGAGCTGTTTTTT.

V gene TRBV28 combines with J gene TRBJ2-1; TRBD2 aligns across 7 bases. This CDR3 is built from 14 residues. From germline, CDR1 is MDHEN and CDR2 SYDVKM. V was clipped by 4 bases and J by 9 bases; unmatched bases: 9. In DNA, the CDR3 is TGTGCCAGCAGTTCCCCGGGACTAAGGGGTGAGCAGTTCTTC. Translation: CASSSPGLRGEQFF.